The 3 T cell receptor beta chains below were found in one sample sequenced in a study of blood T cell repertoires in COVID-19. The assay was immunoSEQ multiplex PCR, and TCRdb's table has in-frame clones only and misses some. The sample holds over 80,000 clones, about 90% seen once. The specimen sequenced was peripheral blood. These receptors originate from a human donor with active COVID-19. The donor label of this sample is uncertain.

This clone was counted a single time. V and J are TRBV5-1 and TRBJ2-3; tentatively, D is TRBD2 (5 bases). CDR1 is SGHRS, CDR2 YFSETQ, per germline. This CDR3 spans 15 amino acids. Trimming cost V 0 bases and J 5 bases, with 13 bases left between them. The CDR3 reads CASSLGGSEGDTQYF. In DNA form, the CDR3 reads TGCGCCAGCAGCTTGGGAGGTAGCGAGGGAGATACGCAGTATTTT.

The CDR3 sequence is CASSQEIIGGISGNTIYF. The CDR3 bases are TGTGCCAGCAGCCAAGAGATAATAGGGGGTATCTCTGGAAACACCATATATTTT. This chain joins TRBV3-1 (or the pseudogene TRBV3-2) and TRBJ1-3; D is possibly TRBD1 (6 bases). The germline V and J ends were trimmed by 0 bases and 0 bases, with 15 bases remaining between them. The germline gives CDR1 LGHDT, CDR2 YNNKEL (reference sequence). The CDR3 length is 18 residues.

This rearrangement joins TRBV7-9 to TRBJ2-1; no reliable D call. Trimming took 2 bases from V and 0 from J, leaving 8 bases between them. The CDR3 is 15 amino acids. Germline V gene sequence: CDR1 SEHNR, CDR2 FQNEAQ (reference sequence). CDR3 amino acids: CASSLSRSSYNEQFF. CDR3 DNA: TGTGCCAGCAGCTTAAGTAGGAGCTCCTACAATGAGCAGTTCTTC.